A selection of T cell receptor beta chains follows, all from one sample in a study of shared clonotypes between healthy human individuals. TCRdb keeps only in-frame clones here, not all; method: immunoSEQ multiplex PCR. The sample contains about a million clones, 76% of which appear only once. The sample taken for sequencing was memory CD4+ T cells sorted from blood. Every receptor here comes from a man between 18 and 29 years old in good health. Each CDR3 is given with its conserved first and last residue. D genes are given only for firm matches. Expanded clones are given a class, and other clones once, few, many or no size at all.

CDR3 protein: CASFKGLSNQPQHF
V gene: TRBV28
clone size: -
D gene: -
J gene: TRBJ1-5

CDR3 protein: CASGHPGETQYF
V gene: TRBV5-1
clone size: -
D gene: -
J gene: TRBJ2-5

CDR3 protein: CASSQEAYGNTIYF
V gene: TRBV4-1
clone size: once
D gene: -
J gene: TRBJ1-3

CDR3 protein: CAWSGPDRMIGFF
V gene: TRBV30
clone size: many
D gene: -
J gene: TRBJ2-1

CDR3 protein: CASSLVLYDREGYEQYF
V gene: TRBV5-1
clone size: -
D gene: TRBD1
J gene: TRBJ2-7

CDR3 protein: CASSLQISNQPQHF
V gene: TRBV7-8
clone size: -
D gene: -
J gene: TRBJ1-5

CDR3 protein: CAWGSGPREEQYF
V gene: TRBV30
clone size: once
D gene: -
J gene: TRBJ2-7

CDR3 protein: CASSQVAGKMNTEAFF
V gene: TRBV4-1
clone size: -
D gene: -
J gene: TRBJ1-1

CDR3 protein: CASSSSGQGVTEAFF
V gene: TRBV5-4
clone size: few
D gene: TRBD1
J gene: TRBJ1-1

CDR3 protein: CASGRADTGELFF
V gene: TRBV6-6
clone size: -
D gene: -
J gene: TRBJ2-2

CDR3 protein: CASSLDSNTEAFF
V gene: TRBV7-3
clone size: few
D gene: -
J gene: TRBJ1-1

CDR3 protein: CASSPDRGGNQPQHF
V gene: TRBV18
clone size: many
D gene: TRBD1
J gene: TRBJ1-5

CDR3 protein: CASSLSRQNSPLHF
V gene: TRBV5-1
clone size: -
D gene: -
J gene: TRBJ1-6

CDR3 protein: CASSPTDPSSPYEQYF
V gene: TRBV5-1
clone size: -
D gene: -
J gene: TRBJ2-7

CDR3 protein: CASEGQGSKNTEAFF
V gene: TRBV2
clone size: few
D gene: TRBD1
J gene: TRBJ1-1

CDR3 protein: CASSDSGLPLNEQFF
V gene: TRBV9
clone size: -
D gene: -
J gene: TRBJ2-1

CDR3 protein: CASSLQGTGRVEQYF
V gene: TRBV28
clone size: -
D gene: TRBD1
J gene: TRBJ2-7

CDR3 protein: CASSKGGTSGREAKNIQYF
V gene: TRBV21-1
clone size: -
D gene: -
J gene: TRBJ2-4

CDR3 protein: CASSLVGIGETQYF
V gene: TRBV7-9
clone size: -
D gene: -
J gene: TRBJ2-5

CDR3 protein: CASSVRWGSNQPQHF
V gene: TRBV27
clone size: -
D gene: -
J gene: TRBJ1-5

CDR3 protein: CASSPPLGTAEAFF
V gene: TRBV18
clone size: -
D gene: -
J gene: TRBJ1-1

CDR3 protein: CASSEQGGTEQYF
V gene: TRBV6-4
clone size: -
D gene: -
J gene: TRBJ2-7

CDR3 protein: CASSLGLPPEEQYF
V gene: TRBV5-1
clone size: -
D gene: TRBD2
J gene: TRBJ2-7

CDR3 protein: CASSYSLGFYGYTF
V gene: TRBV6-5
clone size: -
D gene: -
J gene: TRBJ1-2

CDR3 protein: CASGLVLDSSTDTQYF
V gene: TRBV12-5
clone size: -
D gene: -
J gene: TRBJ2-3

CDR3 protein: CASSIQGGNTEAFF
V gene: TRBV5-4
clone size: once
D gene: -
J gene: TRBJ1-1

CDR3 protein: CASKKDFSNQPQHF
V gene: TRBV6-1
clone size: -
D gene: -
J gene: TRBJ1-5

CDR3 protein: CSASMASEQFF
V gene: TRBV20-1
clone size: few
D gene: -
J gene: TRBJ2-1

CDR3 protein: CASSPYPLRGGFGELFF
V gene: TRBV19
clone size: once
D gene: TRBD2
J gene: TRBJ2-2